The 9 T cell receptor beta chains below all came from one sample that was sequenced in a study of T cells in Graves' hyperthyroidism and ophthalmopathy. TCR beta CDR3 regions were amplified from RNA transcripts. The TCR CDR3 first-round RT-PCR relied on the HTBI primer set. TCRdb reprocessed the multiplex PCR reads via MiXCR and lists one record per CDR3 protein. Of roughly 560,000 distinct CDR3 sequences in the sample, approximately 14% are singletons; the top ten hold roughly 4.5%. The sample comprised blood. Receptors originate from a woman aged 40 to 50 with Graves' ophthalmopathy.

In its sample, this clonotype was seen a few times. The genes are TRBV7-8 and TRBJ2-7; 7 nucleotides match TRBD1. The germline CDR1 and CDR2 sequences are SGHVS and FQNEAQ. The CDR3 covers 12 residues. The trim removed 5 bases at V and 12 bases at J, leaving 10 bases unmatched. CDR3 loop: CASSPRTGQPYF. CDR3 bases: TGTGCCAGCAGCCCTCGAACGGGACAGCCGTACTTC.

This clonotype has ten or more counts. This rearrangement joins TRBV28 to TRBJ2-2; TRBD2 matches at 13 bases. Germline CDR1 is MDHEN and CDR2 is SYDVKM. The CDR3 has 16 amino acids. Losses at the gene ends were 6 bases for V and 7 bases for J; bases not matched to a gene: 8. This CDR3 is CASSIRTSGSHGELFF. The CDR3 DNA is TGTGCCAGCAGCATTCGGACTAGCGGGAGTCACGGGGAGCTGTTTTTT.

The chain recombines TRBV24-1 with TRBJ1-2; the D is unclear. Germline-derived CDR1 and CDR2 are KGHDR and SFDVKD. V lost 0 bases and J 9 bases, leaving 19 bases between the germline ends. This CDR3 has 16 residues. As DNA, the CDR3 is TGTGCCACCAGTGATTTGGGGCCGGGAGGGCCTCGGAGCTACACCTTC. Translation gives CATSDLGPGGPRSYTF.

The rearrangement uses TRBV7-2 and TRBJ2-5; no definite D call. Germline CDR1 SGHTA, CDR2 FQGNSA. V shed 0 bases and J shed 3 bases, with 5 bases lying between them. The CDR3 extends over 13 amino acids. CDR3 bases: TGTGCCAGCAGCTTAGCACAGAAAGAGACCCAGTACTTC. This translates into CASSLAQKETQYF.

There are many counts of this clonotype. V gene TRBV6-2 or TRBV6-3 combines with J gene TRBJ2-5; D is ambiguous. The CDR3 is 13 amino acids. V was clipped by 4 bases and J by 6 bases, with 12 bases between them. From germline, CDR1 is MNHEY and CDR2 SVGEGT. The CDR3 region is CASSSIVPQTQYF. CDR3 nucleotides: TGTGCCAGCAGTTCGATAGTACCCCAGACCCAGTACTTC.

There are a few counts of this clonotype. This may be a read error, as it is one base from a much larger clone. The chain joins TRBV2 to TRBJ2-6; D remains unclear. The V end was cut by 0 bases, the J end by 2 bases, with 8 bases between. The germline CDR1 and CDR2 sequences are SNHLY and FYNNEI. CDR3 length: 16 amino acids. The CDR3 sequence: CASSEATPPGANVLTF. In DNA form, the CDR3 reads TGTGCCAGCAGTGAAGCGACCCCCCCTGGGGCCAACGTCCTGACTTTC.

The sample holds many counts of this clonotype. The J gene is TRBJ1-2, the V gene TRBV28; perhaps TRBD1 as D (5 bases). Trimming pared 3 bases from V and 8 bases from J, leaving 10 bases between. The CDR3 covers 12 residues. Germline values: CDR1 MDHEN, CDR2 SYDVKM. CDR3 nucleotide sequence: TGTGCCAGCAGTTTTCCAGGGTTGGGCTACACCTTC. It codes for CASSFPGLGYTF.

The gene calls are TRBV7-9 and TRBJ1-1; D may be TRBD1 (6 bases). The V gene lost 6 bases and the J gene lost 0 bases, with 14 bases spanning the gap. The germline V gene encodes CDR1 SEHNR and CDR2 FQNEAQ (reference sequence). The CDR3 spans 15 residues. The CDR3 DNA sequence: TGTGCCAGCAGGGACCAGGGACAACTGAACACTGAAGCTTTCTTT. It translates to CASRDQGQLNTEAFF.

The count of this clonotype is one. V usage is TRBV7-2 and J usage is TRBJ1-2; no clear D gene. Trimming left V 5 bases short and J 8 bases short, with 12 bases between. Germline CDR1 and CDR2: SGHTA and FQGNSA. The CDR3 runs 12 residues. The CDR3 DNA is TGTGCCAGCAGCCCTGCGGGAGCAGGCTACACCTTC. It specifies CASSPAGAGYTF.